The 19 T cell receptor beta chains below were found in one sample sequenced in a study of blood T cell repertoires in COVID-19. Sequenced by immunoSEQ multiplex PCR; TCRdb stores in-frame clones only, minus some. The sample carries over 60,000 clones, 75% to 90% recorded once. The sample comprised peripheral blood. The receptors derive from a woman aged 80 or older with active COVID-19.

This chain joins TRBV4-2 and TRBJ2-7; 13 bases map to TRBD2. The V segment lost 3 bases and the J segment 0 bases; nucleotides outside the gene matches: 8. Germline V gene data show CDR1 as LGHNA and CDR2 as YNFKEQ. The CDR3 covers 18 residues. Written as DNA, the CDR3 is TGTGCCAGCAGCCAGGGGGGACTAGCGGGACCGAGCTCCTACGAGCAGTACTTC. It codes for CASSQGGLAGPSSYEQYF.

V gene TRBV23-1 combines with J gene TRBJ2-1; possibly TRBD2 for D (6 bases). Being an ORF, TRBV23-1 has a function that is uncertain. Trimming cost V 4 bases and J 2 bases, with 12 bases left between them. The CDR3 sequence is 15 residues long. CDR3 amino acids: CASSRLTRTYNEQFF. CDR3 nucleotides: TGCGCCAGCAGTCGTCTGACTAGGACCTACAATGAGCAGTTCTTC.

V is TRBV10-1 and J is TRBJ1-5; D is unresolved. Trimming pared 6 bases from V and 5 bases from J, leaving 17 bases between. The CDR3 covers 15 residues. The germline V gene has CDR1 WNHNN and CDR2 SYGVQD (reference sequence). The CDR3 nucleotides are TGCGCCAGCAGACCACCAAGGAGGGTGGATCAGCCCCAGCATTTT. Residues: CASRPPRRVDQPQHF.

CDR3 coding DNA: TGTGCCAGCAGTCCCTCTATTGGGGGGGGATATGAAAAACTGTTTTTT. Its protein is CASSPSIGGGYEKLFF. This chain uses TRBV28 with TRBJ1-4, with D possibly matching TRBD1 (5 bases). This CDR3 region has 16 residues. V was clipped by 5 bases and J by 6 bases, with 19 bases between them. Germline lookup yields CDR1 MDHEN and CDR2 SYDVKM.

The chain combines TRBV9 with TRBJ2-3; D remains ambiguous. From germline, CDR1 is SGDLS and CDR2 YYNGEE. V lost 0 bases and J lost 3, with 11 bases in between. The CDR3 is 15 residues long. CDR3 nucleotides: TGTGCCAGCAGCGTAGTAGCTATCGGGACAGATACGCAGTATTTT. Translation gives CASSVVAIGTDTQYF.

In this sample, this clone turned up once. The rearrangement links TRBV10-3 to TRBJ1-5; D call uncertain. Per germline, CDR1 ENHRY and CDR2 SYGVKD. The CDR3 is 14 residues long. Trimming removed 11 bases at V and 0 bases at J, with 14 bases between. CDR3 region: CASNAGNSNQPQHF. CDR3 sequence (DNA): TGTGCCTCCAACGCGGGGAATAGCAATCAGCCCCAGCATTTT.

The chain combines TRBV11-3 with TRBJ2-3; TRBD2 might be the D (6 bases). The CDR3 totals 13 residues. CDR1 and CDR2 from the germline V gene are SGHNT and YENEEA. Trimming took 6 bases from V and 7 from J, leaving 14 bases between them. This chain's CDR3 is CASSSSGLNTQYF. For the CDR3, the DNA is TGTGCCAGCAGTTCGAGCGGGTTAAATACGCAGTATTTT.

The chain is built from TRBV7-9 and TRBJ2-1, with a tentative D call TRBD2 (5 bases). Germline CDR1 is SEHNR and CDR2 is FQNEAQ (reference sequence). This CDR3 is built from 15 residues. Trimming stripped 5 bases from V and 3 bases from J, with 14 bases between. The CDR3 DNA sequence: TGTGCCAGCAGCCCCTTAAGGGAGCTCTACAATGAGCAGTTCTTC. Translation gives CASSPLRELYNEQFF.

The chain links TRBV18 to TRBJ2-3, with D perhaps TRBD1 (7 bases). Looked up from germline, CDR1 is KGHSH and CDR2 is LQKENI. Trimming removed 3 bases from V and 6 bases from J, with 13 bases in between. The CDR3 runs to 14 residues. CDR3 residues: CASSPRGERDTQYF. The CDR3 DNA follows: TGTGCCAGCTCACCCAGGGGGGAGAGGGATACGCAGTATTTT.

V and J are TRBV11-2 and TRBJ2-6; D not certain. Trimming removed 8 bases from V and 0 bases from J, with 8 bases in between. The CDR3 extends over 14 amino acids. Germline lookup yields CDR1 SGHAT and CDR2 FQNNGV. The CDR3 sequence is CASRYVSGANVLTF. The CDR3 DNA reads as TGTGCCAGCCGGTACGTCTCTGGGGCCAACGTCCTGACTTTC.

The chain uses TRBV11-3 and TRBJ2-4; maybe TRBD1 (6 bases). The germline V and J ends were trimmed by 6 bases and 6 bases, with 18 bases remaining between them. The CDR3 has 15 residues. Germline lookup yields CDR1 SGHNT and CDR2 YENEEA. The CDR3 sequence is CASSERPGTTNIQYF. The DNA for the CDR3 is TGTGCCAGCAGTGAAAGACCCGGGACAACAAACATTCAGTACTTC. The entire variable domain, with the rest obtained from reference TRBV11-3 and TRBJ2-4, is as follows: EAGVVQSPRYKIIEKKQPVAFWCNPISGHNTLYWYLQNLGQGPELLIRYENEEAVDDSQLPKDRFSAERLKGVDSTLKIQPAELGDSAVYLCASSERPGTTNIQYFGAGTRLSVL.

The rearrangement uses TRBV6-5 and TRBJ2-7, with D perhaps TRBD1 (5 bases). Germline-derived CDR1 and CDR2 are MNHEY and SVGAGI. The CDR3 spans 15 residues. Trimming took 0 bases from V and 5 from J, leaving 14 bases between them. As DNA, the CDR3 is TGTGCCAGCAGTTACTCGAGAGACAGTCTTGACGAGCAGTACTTC. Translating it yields CASSYSRDSLDEQYF.

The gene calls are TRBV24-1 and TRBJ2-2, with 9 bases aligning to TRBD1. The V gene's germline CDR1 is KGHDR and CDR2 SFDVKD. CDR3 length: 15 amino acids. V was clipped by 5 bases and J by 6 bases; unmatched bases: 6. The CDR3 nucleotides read TGTGCCACCAGTGGTCGGGACAGGGCTTCCGGGGAGCTGTTTTTT. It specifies CATSGRDRASGELFF.

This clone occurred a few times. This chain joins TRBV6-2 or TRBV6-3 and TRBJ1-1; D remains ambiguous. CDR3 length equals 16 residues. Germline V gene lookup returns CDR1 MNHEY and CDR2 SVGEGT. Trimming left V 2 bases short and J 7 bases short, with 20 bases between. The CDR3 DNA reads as TGTGCCAGCAGTTACCCTAGAAGAGGAACCGTAATTGAAGCTTTCTTT. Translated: CASSYPRRGTVIEAFF.

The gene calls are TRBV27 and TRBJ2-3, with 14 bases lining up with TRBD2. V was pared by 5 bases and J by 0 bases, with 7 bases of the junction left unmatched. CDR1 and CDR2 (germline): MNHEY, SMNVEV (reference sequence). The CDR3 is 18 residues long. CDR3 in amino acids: CASSLWTSGRISTDTQYF. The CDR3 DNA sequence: TGTGCCAGCAGTCTTTGGACTAGCGGGAGGATTAGCACAGATACGCAGTATTTT.

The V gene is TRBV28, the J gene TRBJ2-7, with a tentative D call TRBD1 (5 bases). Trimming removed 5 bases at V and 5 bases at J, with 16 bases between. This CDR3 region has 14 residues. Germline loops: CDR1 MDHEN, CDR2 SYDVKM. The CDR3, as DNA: TGTGCCAGCAGTACCCCACGCAGGGTGCACGAGCAGTACTTC. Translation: CASSTPRRVHEQYF.

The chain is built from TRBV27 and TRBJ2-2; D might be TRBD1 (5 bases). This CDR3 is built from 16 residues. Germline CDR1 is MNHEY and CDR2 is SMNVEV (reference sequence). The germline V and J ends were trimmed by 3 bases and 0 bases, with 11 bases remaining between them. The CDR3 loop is CASSFSGASNTGELFF. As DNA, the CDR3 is TGTGCCAGCAGTTTTTCTGGGGCGTCGAACACCGGGGAGCTGTTTTTT.

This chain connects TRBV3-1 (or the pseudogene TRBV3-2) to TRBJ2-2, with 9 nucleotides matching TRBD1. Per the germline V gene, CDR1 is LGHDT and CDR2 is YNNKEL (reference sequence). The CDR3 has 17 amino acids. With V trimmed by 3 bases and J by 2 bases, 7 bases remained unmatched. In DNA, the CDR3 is TGTGCCAGCAGCCATTCTAGGACAGGGGCTAACACCGGGGAGCTGTTTTTT. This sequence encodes CASSHSRTGANTGELFF.

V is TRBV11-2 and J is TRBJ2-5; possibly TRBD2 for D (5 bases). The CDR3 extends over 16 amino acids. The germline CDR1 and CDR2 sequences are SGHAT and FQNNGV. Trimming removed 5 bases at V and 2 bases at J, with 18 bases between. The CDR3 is CASSPSTPTLQETQYF. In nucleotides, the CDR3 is TGTGCCAGCAGCCCTAGCACACCTACCTTACAAGAGACCCAGTACTTC.